This TCR beta chain appears in the sequencing data of a study of beta chain features in type 1 diabetes. Findings of the study overall: Whether TCRB rearrangement is influenced by HLA type was left unresolved in this analysis. Shorter TCRB CDR3s, moderately but significantly so, marked every one of the four CD4+ subsets in Type 1 diabetes patients. VDJ junctions sequenced from type 1 diabetes patients showed fewer insertions and more deletions.

This clone was seen a handful of times. What it binds is not known. Expressed TCRB transcripts were sequenced, since all the RNA that had been isolated was reverse transcribed. Mean read depth for naive, central memory and regulatory T cell samples was approximately 3.57 million reads. Assay used: immunoSEQ multiplex PCR; TCRdb lists only in-frame clones, some missing. The sample comprises around 250,000 clones, around an eighth of which are singletons, and roughly 0.018% rests with the top ten. V was clipped by 3 bases and J by 0 bases, with 8 bases between them. This CDR3 contains 14 residues. Germline V gene lookup returns CDR1 LNHNV and CDR2 YYDKDF (reference sequence).

J is TRBJ2-5 and V is TRBV15; D might be TRBD2 (6 bases). Material for sequencing was naive CD4+ T cells from blood. This receptor was obtained from a man younger than 45 with type 1 diabetes. The CDR3 protein is CATSRRDYQETQYF. The CDR3 nucleotides are TGTGCCACCAGCAGGAGGGACTACCAAGAGACCCAGTACTTC.